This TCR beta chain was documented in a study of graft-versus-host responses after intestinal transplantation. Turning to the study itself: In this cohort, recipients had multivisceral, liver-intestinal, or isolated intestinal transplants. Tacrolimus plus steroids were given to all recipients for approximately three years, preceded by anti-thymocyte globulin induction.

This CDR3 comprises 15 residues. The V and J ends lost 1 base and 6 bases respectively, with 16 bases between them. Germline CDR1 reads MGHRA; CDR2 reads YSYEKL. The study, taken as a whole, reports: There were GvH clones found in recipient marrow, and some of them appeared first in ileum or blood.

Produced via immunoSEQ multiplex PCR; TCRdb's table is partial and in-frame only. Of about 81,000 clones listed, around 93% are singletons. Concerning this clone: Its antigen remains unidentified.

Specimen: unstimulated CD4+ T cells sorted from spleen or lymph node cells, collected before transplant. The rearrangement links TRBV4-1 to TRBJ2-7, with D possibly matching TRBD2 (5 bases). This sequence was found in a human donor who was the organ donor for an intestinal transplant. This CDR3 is CASSQGPSTLREQYF. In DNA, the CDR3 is TGCGCCAGCAGCCAAGGACCTAGCACTCTACGCGAGCAGTACTTC.